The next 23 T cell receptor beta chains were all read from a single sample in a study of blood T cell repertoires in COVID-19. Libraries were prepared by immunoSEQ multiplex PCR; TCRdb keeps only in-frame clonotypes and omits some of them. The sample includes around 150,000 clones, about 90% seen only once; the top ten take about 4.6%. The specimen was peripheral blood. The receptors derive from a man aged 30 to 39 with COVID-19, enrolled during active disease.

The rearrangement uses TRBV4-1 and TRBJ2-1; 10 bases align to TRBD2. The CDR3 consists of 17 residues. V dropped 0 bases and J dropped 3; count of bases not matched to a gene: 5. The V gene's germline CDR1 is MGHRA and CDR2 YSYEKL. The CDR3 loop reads CASSQDGLAADYNEQFF. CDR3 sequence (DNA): TGCGCCAGCAGCCAAGACGGACTAGCGGCGGACTACAATGAGCAGTTCTTC.

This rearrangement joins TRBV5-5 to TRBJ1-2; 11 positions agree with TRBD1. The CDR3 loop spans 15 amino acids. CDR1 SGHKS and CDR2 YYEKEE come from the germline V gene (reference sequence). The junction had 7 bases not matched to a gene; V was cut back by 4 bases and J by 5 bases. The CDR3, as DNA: TGTGCCAGCAGCCCCCGACGGGACAGGGGGTATGGCTACACCTTC. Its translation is CASSPRRDRGYGYTF.

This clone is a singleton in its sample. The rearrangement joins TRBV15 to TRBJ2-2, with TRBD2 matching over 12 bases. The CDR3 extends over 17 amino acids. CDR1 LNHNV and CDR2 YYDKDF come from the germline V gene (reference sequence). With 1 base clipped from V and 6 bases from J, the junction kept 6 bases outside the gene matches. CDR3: CATSRGASGGESGELFF. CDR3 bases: TGTGCCACCAGCAGAGGGGCTAGCGGGGGGGAATCCGGGGAGCTGTTTTTT.

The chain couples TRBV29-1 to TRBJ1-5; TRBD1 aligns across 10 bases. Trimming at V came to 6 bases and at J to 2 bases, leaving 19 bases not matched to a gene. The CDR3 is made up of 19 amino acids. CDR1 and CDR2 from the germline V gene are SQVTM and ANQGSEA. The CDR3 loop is CSVKNNTLSGTGGNQPQHF. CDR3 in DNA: TGCAGCGTCAAAAATAATACGCTGTCCGGGACAGGGGGCAATCAGCCCCAGCATTTT.

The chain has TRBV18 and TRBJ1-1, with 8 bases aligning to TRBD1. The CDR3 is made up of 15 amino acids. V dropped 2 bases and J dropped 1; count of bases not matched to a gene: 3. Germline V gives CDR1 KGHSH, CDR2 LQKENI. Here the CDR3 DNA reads TGTGCCAGCTCACCATTTGACAGGGGGAACACTGAAGCTTTCTTT. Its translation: CASSPFDRGNTEAFF.

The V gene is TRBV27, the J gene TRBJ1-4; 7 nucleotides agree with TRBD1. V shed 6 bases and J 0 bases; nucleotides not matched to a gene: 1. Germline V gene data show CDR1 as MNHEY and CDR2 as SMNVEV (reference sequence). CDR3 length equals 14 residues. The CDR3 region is CASRDRSTNEKLFF. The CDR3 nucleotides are TGTGCCAGCAGGGACAGGTCAACTAATGAAAAACTGTTTTTT.

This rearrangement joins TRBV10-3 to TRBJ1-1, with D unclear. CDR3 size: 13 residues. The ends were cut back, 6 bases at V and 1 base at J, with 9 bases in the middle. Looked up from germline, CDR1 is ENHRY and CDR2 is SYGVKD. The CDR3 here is CAISSQSNTEAFF. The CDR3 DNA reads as TGTGCCATCAGCTCACAATCGAACACTGAAGCTTTCTTT.

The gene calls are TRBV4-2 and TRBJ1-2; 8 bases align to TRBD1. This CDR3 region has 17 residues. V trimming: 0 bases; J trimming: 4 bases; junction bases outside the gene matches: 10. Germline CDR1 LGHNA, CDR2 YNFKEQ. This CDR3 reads CASSQDLTGATSYGYTF. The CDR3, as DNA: TGTGCCAGCAGCCAAGATCTGACAGGGGCGACCTCCTATGGCTACACCTTC.

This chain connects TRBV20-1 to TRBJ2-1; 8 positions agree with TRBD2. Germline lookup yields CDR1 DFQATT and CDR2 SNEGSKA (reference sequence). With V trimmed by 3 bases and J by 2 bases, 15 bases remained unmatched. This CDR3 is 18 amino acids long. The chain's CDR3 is CSASTEAPKRETYNEQFF. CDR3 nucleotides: TGCAGTGCTAGTACGGAAGCGCCAAAGCGGGAGACCTACAATGAGCAGTTCTTC.

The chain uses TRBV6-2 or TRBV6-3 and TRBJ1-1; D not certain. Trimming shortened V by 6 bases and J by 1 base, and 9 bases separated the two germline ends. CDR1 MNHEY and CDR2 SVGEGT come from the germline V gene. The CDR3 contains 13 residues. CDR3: CASSPTKNTEAFF. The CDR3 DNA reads TGTGCCAGCAGCCCGACTAAGAACACTGAAGCTTTCTTT.

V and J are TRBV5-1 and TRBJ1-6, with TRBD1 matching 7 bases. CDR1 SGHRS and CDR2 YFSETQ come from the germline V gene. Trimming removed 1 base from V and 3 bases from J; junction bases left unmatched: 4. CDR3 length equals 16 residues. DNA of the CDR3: TGCGCCAGCAGCTTGTTCTCAGGGGGCTATAATTCACCCCTCCACTTT. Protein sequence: CASSLFSGGYNSPLHF. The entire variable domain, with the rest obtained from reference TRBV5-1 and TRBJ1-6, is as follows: KAGVTQTPRYLIKTRGQQVTLSCSPISGHRSVSWYQQTPGQGLQFLFEYFSETQRNKGNFPGRFSGRQFSNSRSEMNVSTLELGDSALYLCASSLFSGGYNSPLHFGNGTRLTVT.

The CDR3 reads CAWSRGTLYEQYF. CDR3 nucleotides: TGTGCCTGGAGTAGGGGGACACTCTACGAGCAGTACTTC. This rearrangement joins TRBV30 to TRBJ2-7, with D possibly TRBD1 on 6 matching bases. CDR1 and CDR2 from the germline V gene are GTSNPN and SVGIG (reference sequence). V was clipped by 2 bases and J by 3 bases, with 11 bases between them. CDR3 length equals 13 residues.

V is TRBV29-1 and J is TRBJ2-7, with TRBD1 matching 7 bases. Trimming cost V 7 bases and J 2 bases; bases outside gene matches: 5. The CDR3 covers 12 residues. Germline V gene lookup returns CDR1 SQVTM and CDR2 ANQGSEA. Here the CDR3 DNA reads TGCAGCGGGGGACAGAATACCTACGAGCAGTACTTC. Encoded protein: CSGGQNTYEQYF.

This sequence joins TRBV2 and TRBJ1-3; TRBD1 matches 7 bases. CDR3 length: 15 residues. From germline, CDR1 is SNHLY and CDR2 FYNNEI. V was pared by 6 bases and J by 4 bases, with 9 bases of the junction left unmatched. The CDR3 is CASSSGGVEGNTIYF. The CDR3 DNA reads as TGTGCCAGCAGCTCAGGGGGTGTGGAAGGAAACACCATATATTTT.

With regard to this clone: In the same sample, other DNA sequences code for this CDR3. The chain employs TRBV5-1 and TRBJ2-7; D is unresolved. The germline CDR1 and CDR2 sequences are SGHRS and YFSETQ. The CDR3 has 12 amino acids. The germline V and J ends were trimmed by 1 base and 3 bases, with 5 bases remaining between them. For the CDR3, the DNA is TGCGCCAGCAGCTTGAGTAGCTACGAGCAGTACTTC. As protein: CASSLSSYEQYF.

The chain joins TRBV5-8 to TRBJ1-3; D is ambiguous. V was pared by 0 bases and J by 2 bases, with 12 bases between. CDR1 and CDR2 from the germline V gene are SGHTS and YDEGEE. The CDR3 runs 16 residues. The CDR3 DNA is TGTGCCAGCAGCTTGGATAATCTATTTACTGGAAACACCATATATTTT. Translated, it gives CASSLDNLFTGNTIYF. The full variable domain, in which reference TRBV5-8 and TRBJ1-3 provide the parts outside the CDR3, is EAGVTQSPTHLIKTRGQQATLRCSPISGHTSVYWYQQALGLGLQFLLWYDEGEERNRGNFPPRFSGRQFPNYSSELNVNALELEDSALYLCASSLDNLFTGNTIYFGEGSWLTVV.

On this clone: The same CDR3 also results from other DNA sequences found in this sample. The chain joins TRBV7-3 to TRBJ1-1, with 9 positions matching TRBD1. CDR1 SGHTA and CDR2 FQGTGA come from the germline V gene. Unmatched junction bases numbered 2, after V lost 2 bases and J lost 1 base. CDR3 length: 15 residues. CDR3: CASSLLGQGNTEAFF. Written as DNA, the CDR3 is TGTGCCAGCAGCTTACTGGGACAGGGGAACACTGAAGCTTTCTTT.

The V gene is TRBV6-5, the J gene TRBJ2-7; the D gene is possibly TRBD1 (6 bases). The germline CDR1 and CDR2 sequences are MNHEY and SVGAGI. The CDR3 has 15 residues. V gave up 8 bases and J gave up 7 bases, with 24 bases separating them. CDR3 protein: CASGRVGTGLGEQYF. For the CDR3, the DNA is TGTGCCAGCGGCCGGGTCGGCACAGGGTTAGGGGAGCAGTACTTC.

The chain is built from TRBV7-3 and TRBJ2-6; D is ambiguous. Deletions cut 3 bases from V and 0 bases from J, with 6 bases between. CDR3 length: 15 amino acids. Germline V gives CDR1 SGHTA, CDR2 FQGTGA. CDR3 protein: CASSFTYSGANVLTF. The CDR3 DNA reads TGTGCCAGCAGCTTTACCTACTCTGGGGCCAACGTCCTGACTTTC.

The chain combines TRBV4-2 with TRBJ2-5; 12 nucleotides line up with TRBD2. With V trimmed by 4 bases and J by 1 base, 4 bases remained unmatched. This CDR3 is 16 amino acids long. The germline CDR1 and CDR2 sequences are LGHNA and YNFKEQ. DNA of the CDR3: TGTGCCAGCAGCCCCCGACTAGCGGGGGTCCAAGAGACCCAGTACTTC. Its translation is CASSPRLAGVQETQYF.

The CDR3 sequence: CASSYGTSDHEQFF. The CDR3 DNA reads as TGCGCCAGCAGCTACGGGACTAGCGACCATGAGCAGTTCTTC. This sequence joins TRBV5-1 and TRBJ2-1; 10 bases are shared with TRBD2. Germline CDR1 is SGHRS and CDR2 is YFSETQ. V lost 3 bases and J lost 8; bases outside the gene matches: 5. The CDR3 has 14 residues.

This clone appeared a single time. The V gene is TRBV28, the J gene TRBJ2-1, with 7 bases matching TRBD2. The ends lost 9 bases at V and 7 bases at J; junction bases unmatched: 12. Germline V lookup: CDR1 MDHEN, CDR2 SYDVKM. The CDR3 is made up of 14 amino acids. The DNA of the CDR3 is TGTGCCAGTCCGCCCCCGGGGGGTGGGAATGAGCAGTTCTTC. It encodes CASPPPGGGNEQFF.

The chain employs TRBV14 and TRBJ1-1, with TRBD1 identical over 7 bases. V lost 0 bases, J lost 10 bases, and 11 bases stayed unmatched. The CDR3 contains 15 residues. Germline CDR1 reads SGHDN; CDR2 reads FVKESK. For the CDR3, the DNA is TGTGCCAGCAGCCAAGATCTTACAGGGGCGAGGGGAGCTTTCTTT. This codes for CASSQDLTGARGAFF.